This T cell receptor (beta chain) was captured in a study of cytomegalovirus exposure and HLA in healthy donors. Only in-frame clones appear in the TCRdb table, and some are missing; sequencing was by immunoSEQ multiplex PCR. Of over 100,000 clones in the sample, around 89% were seen once. The ends were cut back, 4 bases at V and 6 bases at J, with 15 bases in the middle. The CDR3 is made up of 15 amino acids. In germline, CDR1 is MNHEY, CDR2 SMNVEV (reference sequence). Sequenced material: PBMCs. This receptor was taken from a woman aged 18-29 years in good health and CMV-seropositive. The rearrangement joins TRBV27 to TRBJ1-4; D is perhaps TRBD1 (5 bases). The chain's CDR3 is CASSSYAGQDEKLFF. The CDR3 bases are TGTGCCAGCAGTTCCTATGCGGGGCAAGATGAAAAACTGTTTTTT.